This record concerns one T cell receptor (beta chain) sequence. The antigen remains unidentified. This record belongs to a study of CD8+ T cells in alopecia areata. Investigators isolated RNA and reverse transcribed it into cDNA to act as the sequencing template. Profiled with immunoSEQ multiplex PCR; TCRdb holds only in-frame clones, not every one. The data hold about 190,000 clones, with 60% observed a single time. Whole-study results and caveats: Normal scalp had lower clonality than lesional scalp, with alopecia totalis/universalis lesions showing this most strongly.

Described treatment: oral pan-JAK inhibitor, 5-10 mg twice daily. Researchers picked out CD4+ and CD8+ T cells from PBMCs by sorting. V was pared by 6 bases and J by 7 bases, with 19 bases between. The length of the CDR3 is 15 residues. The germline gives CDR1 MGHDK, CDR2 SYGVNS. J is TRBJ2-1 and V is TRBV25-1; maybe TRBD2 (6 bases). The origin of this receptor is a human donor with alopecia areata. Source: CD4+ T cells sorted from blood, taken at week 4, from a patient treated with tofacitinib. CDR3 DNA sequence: TGTGCCAGCAGCGAGACTAGATCCCGGGCAAATGAGCAGTTCTTC. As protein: CASSETRSRANEQFF.